This T cell receptor (beta chain) was identified during a study of T cell responses to AZD1222 COVID-19 vaccine. Study-level points and caveats: Sampling captured repertoires only after the peak T cell response. White British people made up most donors, females outnumbered males, and clonal diversity was possibly underestimated.

With regard to this clone: Its specificity is unknown.

V lost 10 bases and J lost 1, with 13 bases in between. Looked up from germline, CDR1 is ENHRY and CDR2 is SYGVKD. The CDR3 contains 13 residues. The table came from immunoSEQ multiplex PCR; TCRdb's copy has only in-frame clones and leaves some out. The sample yields 100,000 or so clones, about nine tenths seen once. V gene TRBV10-3 combines with J gene TRBJ1-1, with unresolved D. The specimen was peripheral blood, collected on day 0 of AZD1222 vaccination. The TCR was taken from an adult in good health. Written as DNA, the CDR3 is TGTGCCACCACGATACAGACGAACACTGAAGCTTTCTTT. Translation: CATTIQTNTEAFF.